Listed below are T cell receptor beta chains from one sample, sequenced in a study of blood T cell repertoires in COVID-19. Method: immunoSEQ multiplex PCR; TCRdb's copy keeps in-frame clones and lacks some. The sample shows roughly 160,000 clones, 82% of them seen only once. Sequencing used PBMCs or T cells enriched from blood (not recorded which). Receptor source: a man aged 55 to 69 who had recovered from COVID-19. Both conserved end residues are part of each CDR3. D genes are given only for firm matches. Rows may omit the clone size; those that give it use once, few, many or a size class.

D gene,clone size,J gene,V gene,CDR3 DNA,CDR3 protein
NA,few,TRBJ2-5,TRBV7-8,TGTGCCAGCAGCATACAAGAGACCCAGTACTTC,CASSIQETQYF
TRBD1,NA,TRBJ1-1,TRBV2,TGTGCCAGCAGGGGGGACAGGGGTAACACTGAAGCTTTCTTT,CASRGDRGNTEAFF
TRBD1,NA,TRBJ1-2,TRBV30,TGTGCCTACACAGGGGACGCGGACTATGGCTACACCTTC,CAYTGDADYGYTF
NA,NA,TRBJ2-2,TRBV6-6,TGTGCCAGCAGTTATAGTGGCGGGGAGCTGTTTTTT,CASSYSGGELFF
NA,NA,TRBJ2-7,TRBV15,TGTGCCACCAGCAGGGGCTATCCCTACGAGCAGTACTTC,CATSRGYPYEQYF
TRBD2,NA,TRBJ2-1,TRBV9,TGTGCCAGCAGCGCCAGACTAGCGGGAGGGTCCTCCTACAATGAGCAGTTCTTC,CASSARLAGGSSYNEQFF
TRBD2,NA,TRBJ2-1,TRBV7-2,TGTGCCAGCAGCCAAGGACTAGCGGGGGGGCTTAGTGAGCAGTTCTTC,CASSQGLAGGLSEQFF
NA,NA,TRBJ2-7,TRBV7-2,TGTGCCAGCAGCCGGACAGTAAATTCCTACGAGCAGTACTTC,CASSRTVNSYEQYF
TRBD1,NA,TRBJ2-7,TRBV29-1,TGCAGCGTTGGGTTGTTCAGGGGGAGCTACGAGCAGTACTTC,CSVGLFRGSYEQYF
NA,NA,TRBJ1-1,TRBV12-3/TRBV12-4,TGTGCCAGCAGTTGGACAGCGGACACTGAAGCTTTCTTT,CASSWTADTEAFF
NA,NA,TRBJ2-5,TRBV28,TGTGCCAGCAGTTCCCCTCGAGGGGCGGGGGAGACCCAGTACTTC,CASSSPRGAGETQYF
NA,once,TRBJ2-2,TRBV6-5,TGTGCCAGCCAGGGGTACGGGGAGCTGTTTTTT,CASQGYGELFF
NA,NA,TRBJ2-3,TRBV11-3,TGTGCCAGCAGCTTAGGTCTAGCGCGGGATACGCAGTATTTT,CASSLGLARDTQYF
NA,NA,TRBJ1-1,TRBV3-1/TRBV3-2,TGTGCCAGCAGCCTTCCGGCGGGGCTCGGAAACACTGAAGCTTTCTTT,CASSLPAGLGNTEAFF
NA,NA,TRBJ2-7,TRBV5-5,TGTGCCAGCAGCTTCCAGGGGGGTGAGCAGTACTTC,CASSFQGGEQYF
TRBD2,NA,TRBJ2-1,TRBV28,TGTGCCAGCAGTTTCCGGGGGGATCGCAATGAGCAGTTCTTC,CASSFRGDRNEQFF
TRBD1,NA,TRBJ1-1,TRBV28,TGTGCCAGCAGCCCCGGGACAGGGCGTATGAACACTGAAGCTTTCTTT,CASSPGTGRMNTEAFF
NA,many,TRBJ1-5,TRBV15,TGTGCCACCAGCAGAGATCGGGGTGGCCAGCATTTT,CATSRDRGGQHF
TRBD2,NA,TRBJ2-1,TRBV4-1,TGCGCCAGCAGCGTAACTAGCGGGGGGTCCTACAATGAGCAGTTCTTC,CASSVTSGGSYNEQFF
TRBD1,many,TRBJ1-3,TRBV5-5,TGTGCCAAGACCCGGGACAGGGGGTTCATTTTTAGTAACACCATATATTTT,CAKTRDRGFIFSNTIYF
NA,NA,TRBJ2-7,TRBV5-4,TGTGCCAGCAGTATGGACAGCTCCTACGAGCAGTACTTC,CASSMDSSYEQYF
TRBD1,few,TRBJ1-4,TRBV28,TGTGCCAGCAGTTCCCCCCGGACAGGGATAGGTGAAAAACTGTTTTTT,CASSSPRTGIGEKLFF
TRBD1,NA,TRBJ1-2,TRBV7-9,TGTGCCAGCAGCCCGGACAGGGTCAATGGCTACACCTTC,CASSPDRVNGYTF
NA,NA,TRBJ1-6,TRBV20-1,TGCAGTGCTAGTGGCCCCGAGGTTCTGTATTCACCCCTCCACTTT,CSASGPEVLYSPLHF
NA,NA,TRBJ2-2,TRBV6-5,TGTGCCAGCAGAATAGACGGGACCGGGGAGCTGTTTTTT,CASRIDGTGELFF
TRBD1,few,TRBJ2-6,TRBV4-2,TGTGCCAGCAGCCAAGATTTGGACAGGGGGAGCTGGGCCAACGTCCTGACTTTC,CASSQDLDRGSWANVLTF
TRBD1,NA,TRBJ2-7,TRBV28,TGTGCCAGCAGTTTCCCCCCGGGACAGAACGAGCAGTACTTC,CASSFPPGQNEQYF
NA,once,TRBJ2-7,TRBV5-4,TGTGCCAGCAGCTTGGTACAGACCACCTACGAGCAGTACTTC,CASSLVQTTYEQYF
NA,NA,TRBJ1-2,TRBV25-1,TGTGCCAGCAGTGAATACCAGGGAAATGGCTACACCTTC,CASSEYQGNGYTF
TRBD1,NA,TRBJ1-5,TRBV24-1,TGTGCCACTCAACAGGGGGTGGATCAGCCCCAGCATTTT,CATQQGVDQPQHF
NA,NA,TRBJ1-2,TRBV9,TGTGCCAGCAGCGTAGAGAGACAGGCTGAGTGGGATGGCTACACCTTC,CASSVERQAEWDGYTF
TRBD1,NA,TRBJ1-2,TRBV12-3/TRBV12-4,TGTGCCAGCACAAACAGGGGCGGCTACACCTTC,CASTNRGGYTF
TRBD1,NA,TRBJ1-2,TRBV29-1,TGCAGCGTGCAAGCCAATACAGGGGGCGGCTATGGCTACACCTTC,CSVQANTGGGYGYTF
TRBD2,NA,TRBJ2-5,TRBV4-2,TGTGCCAGCAGCCAACTTGGACTAGCGGATCAAGAGACCCAGTACTTC,CASSQLGLADQETQYF
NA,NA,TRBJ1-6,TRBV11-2,TGTGCCAGCACCCCTGCCGTCTCGATTAGCTCCTATAATTCACCCCTCCACTTT,CASTPAVSISSYNSPLHF
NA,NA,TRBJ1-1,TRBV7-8,TGTGCCAGCAGCTTAGCGCAGGGTGGGACTGAAGCTTTCTTT,CASSLAQGGTEAFF
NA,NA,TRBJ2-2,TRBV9,TGTGCCAGCAGCGCCGCCAGGAGGGGCTGGGAGCTGTTTTTT,CASSAARRGWELFF
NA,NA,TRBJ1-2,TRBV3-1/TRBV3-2,TGTGCCAGCAGCCAAGATTTACGGGGGGCGGCTGGCTACACCTTC,CASSQDLRGAAGYTF
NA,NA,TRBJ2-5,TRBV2,TGTGCCAGCAGTGACTCGGTCTCCGGGGAGACCCAGTACTTC,CASSDSVSGETQYF
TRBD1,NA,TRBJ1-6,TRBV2,TGTGCCAGCAGTGTGGGGACAGGGGATTCACCCCTCCACTTT,CASSVGTGDSPLHF
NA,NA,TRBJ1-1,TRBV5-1,TGCGCCAGCCTAGGGGGGGCCGACACTGAAGCTTTCTTT,CASLGGADTEAFF